This T cell receptor beta chain was captured by sequencing in a study of shared clonotypes between healthy human individuals (dated by TCRdb to the early 2020s). Turning to the overall study: The cohort included three men and a couple of women between 18 and 49 years of age. To increase sequencing depth and limit assay-specific biases, TCR repertoire library preparation and sequencing were carried out by different laboratories using diverse techniques. Per donor, three plates each were used for CD4 naive and CD4 memory, two for CD8 naive, and one for CD8 memory. Blood TCR repertoires of a handful of healthy adults were deeply sequenced to estimate repertoire size and the extent of clonotype sharing between individuals. Leukapheresis yielded between about 0.9 and 9 billion PBMCs per donor. On the study overall, not on this receptor specifically: Sampling was restricted to blood, and TCR repertoires in tissue are likely to differ from TCR repertoires in blood. About 5% of naive CD4, 3.5% of naive CD8, about 2.5% of memory CD4, and 0.4% of memory CD8 clonotypes were shared across several donors. Compared with non-shared clonotypes, the clonotypes found in all four sorted-subset donors had higher generation probabilities. Naive subsets generally had larger estimated clonotype richness than memory subsets did. Rarefaction of sorted-subset datasets indicated incomplete sequencing despite the large sequencing depth. The genetic and exposure-history diversity represented was limited by the small number of donors. Pairwise subsampling led to the expectation that sequencing depth would affect the degree of clonotype sharing among donors.

For the CD8 naive samples, CD45RO-negative cells were positively selected for CCR7, yielding a CD45RA+CCR7+ population from which TemRA cells were excluded. The donors were healthy, HIV-negative adults with no recently reported acute infections or vaccinations. All donors were Caucasian adults living in Nashville, Tennessee, USA. After blood collection by leukapheresis, PBMCs were isolated using Ficoll-Histopaque density gradient centrifugation and then cryopreserved in the vapor phase of liquid nitrogen. Analytical flow cytometry was used to check the purity and quantity of every magnetically sorted T cell population. From each sorted fraction, genomic DNA was isolated and quantified by UV absorbance on a Nanodrop 2000c. TCR CDR3 regions were amplified from genomic DNA by multiplex PCR using the deep immunoSEQ assay. Genomic DNA extracted from each cell subset was distributed evenly over all wells of several immunoSEQ 96-well plates, and each plate served as one replicate. For sorted subsets, each replicate PCR was loaded with roughly 0.2 ug genomic DNA, equivalent to 30,000 or so T cell genomes. Purified libraries were quantified with a Qubit 3.0 fluorometer, sized on a Bioanalyzer 2100, and re-quantified with the KAPA Library Quantification kit. A separate single-read 150-cycle Illumina NextSeq 550 flow cell was used to sequence each immunoSEQ 96-well plate. Per the source publication's procedure: The immunoSEQ output contained only junctional sequences without quality scores, so filtering could not match that applied to full-length reads. To assign V/J genes and CDR3, sequences were annotated using PyIR, a Python wrapper for IgBLAST v1.9, with IMGT germline references. Reads were filtered out if the reads had weak V/J assignments (E-value above 1e-6), no CDR3, stop codons, out-of-frame junctions, or ambiguous translated residues. A V3J clonotype was defined by an identical inferred V gene, J gene, and CDR3 amino acid sequence. Percentage overlap between repertoires was computed as shared unique clonotypes divided by the size of the smaller repertoire. Richness of each repertoire was evaluated using RTK rarefaction, the Chao1 estimator, and Recon v2.1 estimates of unobserved clonotypes. Generation probabilities for all TCRbeta clonotypes obtained by the gDNA method from a handful of donors were computed using OLGA. Here the immuneACCESS table is served through TCRdb, limited to in-frame sequences with V and J called. Missing clones are a known gap in these copies; in checked studies unresolved V genes cover under half, and the rest lacks a known reason. The V and J calls and clone size were taken over from that table, and D and trimming were inferred from the DNA. Across this sample there are some 2 million clones, with less than 95% seen only once. The top ten clones comprise less than 1.5% of the sample.

The CDR3 contains 16 residues, cysteine and phenylalanine counted. Kept here is only the CDR3 DNA, which spans 48 bases and is read in frame from base 1. V has 0 bases trimmed and J has 2 bases trimmed; junction bases matching no gene number 4. From a lookup of the germline V gene, CDR1 and CDR2 are SGHRS and YFSETQ. Turning to this clone: The antigen this receptor binds is unknown. Base quality data are lacking; no much larger clone is found one base away.

This chain is built from TRBV5-1 and TRBJ2-3; TRBD2 lines up with 9 middle nucleotides. The TCR sequence derives from a man aged 18 to 35 in good health. The specimen sequenced was naive CD8+ T cells sorted from blood. This specimen's cell subset or site label, interpreted: CD45RA+CCR7+. CDR3 sequence: CASSLEAGGLTDTQYF. The DNA sequence follows: TGCGCCAGCAGCTTGGAAGCGGGGGGCCTCACAGATACGCAGTATTTT. Where the CDR3 stops, the reference TRBV5-1 and TRBJ2-3 genes take over; the full variable domain is KAGVTQTPRYLIKTRGQQVTLSCSPISGHRSVSWYQQTPGQGLQFLFEYFSETQRNKGNFPGRFSGRQFSNSRSEMNVSTLELGDSALYLCASSLEAGGLTDTQYFGPGTRLTVL.